This T cell receptor beta chain is from a study of cytomegalovirus exposure and HLA in healthy donors. Study-level results: It was reportedly the case that the classifier diagnosed cytomegalovirus status with high specificity and sensitivity.

A remark on this clone: Its antigen is currently unknown.

CDR1 is WNHNN and CDR2 is SYGVQD in the germline V gene (reference sequence). The germline V and J ends were trimmed by 6 bases and 0 bases, with 8 bases remaining between them. The CDR3 is 13 amino acids. Repertoires were generated with immunoSEQ multiplex PCR, while TCRdb's copy carries only in-frame clones and drops some. The sample has approximately 270,000 clones, roughly 89% seen once. The chain carries TRBV10-1 and TRBJ1-1; unclear D gene. The material sequenced was PBMCs. The receptor's source is a woman aged 18-35 years in good health and CMV-seronegative. DNA for the CDR3: TGCGCCAGCAGACTAGACATGAACACTGAAGCTTTCTTT. Encoded protein: CASRLDMNTEAFF.